This T cell receptor beta chain emerged from a study of blood T cell repertoires in COVID-19. CDR3 length: 14 residues. Germline assignment: CDR1 SGDLS and CDR2 YYNGEE. The ends were cut back, 2 bases at V and 0 bases at J, with 9 bases in the middle. Profiled with immunoSEQ multiplex PCR; TCRdb holds only in-frame clones, not every one. The data hold 300,000 to 400,000 clones, with 88% observed a single time. This chain joins TRBV9 and TRBJ2-7, with no clear D. The clonotype was recovered from a woman aged 18-30 years who had recovered from COVID-19. The sequencing sample was made of PBMCs or T cells enriched from blood (not recorded which). CDR3 sequence (DNA): TGTGCCAGCAGCGTGGGCAGTAGCTCCTACGAGCAGTACTTC. Its protein product is CASSVGSSSYEQYF.